The rows below give T cell receptor beta chains drawn from one sample of a study of T cell responses to AZD1222 COVID-19 vaccine. The method was immunoSEQ multiplex PCR; TCRdb's version includes in-frame clones alone and lacks a portion of them. The profile shows about 60,000 clones, more than 60% of them singletons. The input for sequencing was peripheral blood, taken 28 days after the second AZD1222 dose. The receptors come from an adult who received the AZD1222 COVID-19 vaccine. Both conserved end residues are trimmed from each CDR3.

TRBJ1-5	TRBV5-1	ASSLGTSNQPQH
TRBJ2-3	TRBV7-9	ASSLNGDSTDTQY
TRBJ2-2	TRBV19	ASSRQPFGGNTGELF
TRBJ1-1	TRBV6-4	ASSESQGFTEAF
TRBJ2-5	TRBV10-1	ASSEIAWKYQETQY
TRBJ1-2	TRBV30	AWRVGPVGYT
TRBJ1-2	TRBV5-1	ASSLAENYGYT
TRBJ1-6	TRBV19	ASSMGSNSPLH
TRBJ1-1	TRBV30	AWSVRGGVNTEAF
TRBJ1-2	TRBV9	ASSVAIGGGNDGYT
TRBJ1-1	TRBV5-1	ASSLKEGFEAF
TRBJ2-3	TRBV11-2	ASSLDRGDTQY
TRBJ2-7	TRBV6-1	ASSEAQGFPPLEQY
TRBJ1-2	TRBV10-3	AIRPDRIDGYT
TRBJ1-2	TRBV6-6	ASSSWDRGEGYT
TRBJ1-1	TRBV29-1	SVAPYTNTEAF
TRBJ1-1	TRBV14	ASSSWGESEAF
TRBJ1-1	TRBV7-9	ASSLEHNTEAF
TRBJ1-1	TRBV5-1	ASTWTGGINTEAF
TRBJ2-3	TRBV6-4	ASSDRGLGTDTQY
TRBJ1-1	TRBV7-2	ASSGGHTGFTEAF
TRBJ2-7	TRBV3-1/TRBV3-2	ASSQGRTVGYEQY
TRBJ2-2	TRBV21-1	ASSKGRGQGDTGELF
TRBJ1-6	TRBV6-1	ASSEEVGGGFGSPLH
TRBJ2-2	TRBV6-5	ASSYDTGELF
TRBJ1-5	TRBV23-1	ASSHWGFSNQPQH
TRBJ1-6	TRBV14	ASSQDWRSPLH
TRBJ1-4	TRBV30	AWASGTGDEKLF
TRBJ2-7	TRBV7-9	ASSLVGYEQY
TRBJ2-3	TRBV24-1	ATSGPGGADTQY
TRBJ2-7	TRBV29-1	SALSGSYEQY
TRBJ2-7	TRBV6-5	ASRRQGAPYEQY
TRBJ1-1	TRBV19	ASRGGWTEAF
TRBJ1-1	TRBV14	ASSLSFAEAF
TRBJ1-5	TRBV19	ASSSGGEGQPQH
TRBJ2-2	TRBV7-8	ATREGWNTGELF
TRBJ2-5	TRBV6-4	ATLGRVRETQY
TRBJ1-1	TRBV11-1	ASSLAGEGTEAF
TRBJ1-4	TRBV6-5	ASRKGVSGEKLF
TRBJ1-1	TRBV7-2	ASSFRAGGILNTEAF
TRBJ1-5	TRBV28	ASSSYGTGDLRRSNQPQH
TRBJ1-5	TRBV6-1	ASSGLSLGLSEPQH
TRBJ2-1	TRBV11-3	ASSARQRGSYNEQF
TRBJ2-7	TRBV7-9	ASRPPGLPYEQY
TRBJ2-2	TRBV28	ASMRDTGELF
TRBJ1-2	TRBV19	ASTPMGGSNYGYT
TRBJ2-1	TRBV19	ASSASGGSFVNEQF
TRBJ1-4	TRBV7-9	ASSRSGQGNEKLF
TRBJ2-3	TRBV7-2	ASSSPQRGVSQY
TRBJ1-3	TRBV11-2	ASSLTGRSNGNTIY
TRBJ1-1	TRBV7-6	ASSPQGLNTEAF
TRBJ2-7	TRBV6-6	ASSFGQGTYEQY
TRBJ1-2	TRBV7-3	ASSPGTGGVYGYT
TRBJ1-3	TRBV7-2	ASSPQGNSGNTIY
TRBJ1-2	TRBV7-9	ASSSSVGNYGYT
TRBJ2-5	TRBV6-1	ASSVTRGGSGETQY
TRBJ1-1	TRBV6-6	ASSDSGTNSNTEAF
TRBJ2-7	TRBV19	ASSIAQPGQGREQY
TRBJ2-5	TRBV10-3	AISETGTRGQETQY